This paragraph covers one TCR beta chain sequence. Its target is unknown. This sample stems from a study of response to subunit inactivated influenza vaccine. A single record per CDR3 protein comes from TCRdb applying MiXCR to the RT-PCR reads. The table has hundreds of thousands of distinct CDR3 sequences, 10% to 15% seen once; the top ten hold less than 15%. Findings of the study overall: Each seasonal flu vaccination may recruit only limited new T cells, authors suggested.

This specimen consisted of PBMCs from blood, obtained 35 to 45 days after vaccination. The TCR originated in a man aged 50 or older who received an inactivated influenza vaccine.

The CDR3 bases are TGTGCCAGCTCTCCCCAGGGGGGAGGCTCGAACACTGAAGCTTTCTTT. Translated, it gives CASSPQGGGSNTEAFF. The chain is built from TRBV18 and TRBJ1-1, with 7 bases fitting TRBD1. The CDR3 extends over 16 amino acids. Germline CDR1 is KGHSH and CDR2 is LQKENI. V lost 6 bases and J lost 1; bases outside the gene matches: 11. Combining the CDR3 with reference TRBV18 and TRBJ1-1 gives the whole variable domain NAGVMQNPRHLVRRRGQEARLRCSPMKGHSHVYWYRQLPEEGLKFMVYLQKENIIDESGMPKERFSAEFPKEGPSILRIQQVVRGDSAAYFCASSPQGGGSNTEAFFGQGTRLTVV.